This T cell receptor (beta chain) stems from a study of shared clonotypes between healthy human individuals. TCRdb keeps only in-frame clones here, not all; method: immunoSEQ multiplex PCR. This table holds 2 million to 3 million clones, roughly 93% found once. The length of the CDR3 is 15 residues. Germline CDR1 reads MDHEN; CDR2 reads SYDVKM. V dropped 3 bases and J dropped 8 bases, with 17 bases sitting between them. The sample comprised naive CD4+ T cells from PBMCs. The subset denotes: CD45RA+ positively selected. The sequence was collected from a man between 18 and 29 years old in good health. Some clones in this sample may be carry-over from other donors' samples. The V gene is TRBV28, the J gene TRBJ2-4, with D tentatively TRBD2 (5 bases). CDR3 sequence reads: CASSFQAGLFDIQYF. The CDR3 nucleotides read TGTGCCAGCAGTTTTCAGGCGGGTTTATTTGACATTCAGTACTTC.